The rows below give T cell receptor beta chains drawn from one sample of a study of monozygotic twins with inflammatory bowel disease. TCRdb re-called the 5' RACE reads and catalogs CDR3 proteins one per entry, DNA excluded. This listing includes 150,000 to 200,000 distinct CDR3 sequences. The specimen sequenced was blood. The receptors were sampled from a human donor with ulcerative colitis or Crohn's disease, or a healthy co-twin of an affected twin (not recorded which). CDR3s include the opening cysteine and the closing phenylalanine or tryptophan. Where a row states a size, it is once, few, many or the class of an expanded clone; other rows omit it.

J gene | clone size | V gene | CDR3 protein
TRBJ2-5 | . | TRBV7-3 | CASSPFAYQETQYF
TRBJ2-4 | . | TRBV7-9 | CASSPGTFQNIQYF
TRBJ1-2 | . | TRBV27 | CASSPTFGYGYTF
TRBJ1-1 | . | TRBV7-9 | CASSLPWRGNTEAFF
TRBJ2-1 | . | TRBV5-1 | CASSLALRTSAPLEQFF
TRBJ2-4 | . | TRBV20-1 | CSAPVGGDMQYF
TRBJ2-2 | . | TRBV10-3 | CAISEGNTGELFF
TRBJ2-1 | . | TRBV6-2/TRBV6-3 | CATRISYNEQFF
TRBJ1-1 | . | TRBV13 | CASSLEDRGTEAFF
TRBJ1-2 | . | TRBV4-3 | CASSQAGTDDNYGYTF
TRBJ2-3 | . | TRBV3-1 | CASSPRTSQSTDTQYF
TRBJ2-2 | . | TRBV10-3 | CAINRRLWAGELFF
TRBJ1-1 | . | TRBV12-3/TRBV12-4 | CASSALKQGTEAFF
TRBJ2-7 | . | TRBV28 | CASSFVPYEQYF
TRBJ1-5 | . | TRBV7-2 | CASSYSWTGKSNQPQHF
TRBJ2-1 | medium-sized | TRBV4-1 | CASSQDPGAAYNEQFF
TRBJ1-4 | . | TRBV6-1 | CASRTGDWGNEKLFF
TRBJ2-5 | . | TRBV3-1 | CASSQVPPDQETQYF
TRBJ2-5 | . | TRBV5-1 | CASSLYARKTQYF
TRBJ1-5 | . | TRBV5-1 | CASSLEGPSGNQPQHF
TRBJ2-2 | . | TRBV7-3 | CASSRVTGNTGELFF
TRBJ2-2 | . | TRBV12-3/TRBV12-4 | CASSRRQGITGELFF
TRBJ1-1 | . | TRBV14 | CASSQSPGGMAFF
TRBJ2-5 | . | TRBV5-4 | CASSLARTSGVETQYF
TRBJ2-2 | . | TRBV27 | CASSMGLANTGELFF